This TCR beta chain is drawn from a study of vaccination effects on CD4 cells after COVID-19 (dated by TCRdb to about 2022). About the full investigation: Across the study, the median time from the second dose to post-vaccine sampling was 72 days (range 14 to 241). The full study included 9 to 10 COVID-19 convalescent patients and a handful of SARS-CoV-2-naive healthy vaccine recipients. Cultures from other donors in the study were sequenced with the Oncomine TCR Beta short-read assay on an Illumina iSeq 100. In both COVID-19 convalescent patients and infection-naive vaccine recipients, the study compared SARS-CoV-2 spike-specific CD4+ TCR repertoires from before mRNA vaccination with those from after it. General findings and caveats noted by the study authors: Clones induced by infection and clones induced by vaccination both contracted markedly at late timepoints after vaccination, which fits with T cell responses waning over time. Limitations of the study were the small number of convalescent patients and the absence of early post-infection timepoints. Among healthy vaccine recipients, nearly all vaccine-induced clones were SARS-CoV-2 mono-reactive, and only 1 of 255 was cross-reactive with common cold coronaviruses.

This clone came up once. Its antigen is still unknown. Base qualities are not at hand, and no much larger clone is one base apart. The CDR3 covers 13 residues, taking in both the cysteine and the phenylalanine. Of all the DNA, just the CDR3 is kept, 39 bases in frame from base 1. Here V drops 5 bases and J drops 2 bases, and the junction holds 2 bases not matched to any gene. Taken from the germline V gene (reference sequence), the CDR1 and CDR2 loops are LNHDA and SQIVND. To identify antigen-specific CD4+ T cell clonotypes by their expansion, the ViraFEST assay first stimulated PBMC with viral peptide pools and then applied TCR sequencing. After around 10 days of culture, CD4+ T cells were isolated with the EasySep CD4+ T cell isolation kit. Each participant received two doses of an mRNA SARS-CoV-2 vaccine, either BNT162b2 or mRNA-1273. Healthy vaccine recipients had no prior SARS-CoV-2 infection, confirmed by negative nucleocapsid antibodies before and after vaccination. Each well held under 2.5 million PBMC cultured in IMDM containing approximately 5.3% human AB serum, about 10 IU/ml IL-2 and gentamicin, along with about 10 ug/ml peptides. On days 3 and 7, half of the culture medium was replaced with fresh IL-2-containing medium. Each peptide stimulation condition was cultured in triplicate wells unless otherwise noted. PBMC were separated from whole blood using Ficoll-Paque Plus gradient centrifugation and were then either cryopreserved at -140C or used fresh. Overlapping peptide pools spanned the spike proteins of SARS-CoV-2 and the common cold coronaviruses HCoV-NL63, HCoV-OC43 and HCoV-229E. The QIAamp micro DNA kit was used to extract genomic DNA from the cultured CD4+ T cells.

The library was produced with the immunoSEQ multiplex PCR assay. DNA from the cultured and isolated CD4+ T cells underwent TCR beta CDR3 sequencing. The original methods were these. The analysis removed non-productive TCR sequences, trimmed reads to the CDR3 region, and retained only CDR3s that were 7 or more amino acids long. Antigen-specific clonotypes were identified using the MANAFEST web app by comparison of expansion in peptide wells against reference cultures. To count as positive, a clone had to show expansion at FDR<0.05 compared with the reference and with all other wells, an odds ratio above 5, and a frequency above 0.1% in two replicate wells. A clonotype was defined as cross-reactive if the clonotype was significantly expanded both in SARS-CoV-2 spike wells and in at least one common cold coronavirus spike condition. Using the stringdist R package, CDR3 similarity was measured by Levenshtein distance, and unrooted trees were constructed with ape in R 3.6.1. TCRdb limited this immuneACCESS table to in-frame rearrangements with V and J called. A share of clones is missing; checked studies link under half to unresolved V genes, and the rest is unexplained. Clone size and V and J calls were adopted from that table, with D and trimming inferred from the DNA. This sample has roughly 41,000 clones in its table, and 74% of those were observed once. Approximately 16% of the sample is taken by the ten largest.

The chain couples TRBV19 to TRBJ2-5; the central 7 bases match TRBD1. This receptor was taken from a human donor who received a COVID-19 vaccine. The starting material was CD4+ T cells from PBMCs cultured with HCoV-OC43 spike peptides, obtained after COVID-19 vaccination. Interpreted using the paper, the cell subset or site label stands for: HCoV-OC43 spike overlapping peptide pool stimulation. The DNA reads as follows: TGTGCCAGTAGTCGGGACAGACAAGAGACCCAGTACTTC. This encodes CASSRDRQETQYF.